The source of this TCR beta chain is a study of identical twins. Findings and caveats of the study: The study found excess low generation probability among twin-shared out-of-frame alpha sequences. Invariant MAIT and iNKT cells may have partly biased zero-insertion analyses. Donors were not followed over many years; analysis was cross-sectional.

TCRdb used MiXCR to reprocess the 5' RACE reads, holding one entry per CDR3 protein. The sample yields approximately 260,000 distinct CDR3 sequences, over 13% seen once. This clonotype was seen repeatedly, ten times or more. What it binds is not known. The CDR3 is 13 residues long. V lost 5 bases, J lost 2 bases, and 9 bases lay in between. The receptor was derived from a woman younger than 30 in good health. The specimen was memory (CD45RO+) T cells sorted from blood. The chain carries TRBV12-3 or TRBV12-4 and TRBJ1-1; D call uncertain. The CDR3 coding sequence is TGTGCCAGCAGTGTTGGGTTTAACACTGAAGCTTTCTTT. Translated, it gives CASSVGFNTEAFF.